What follows describes a single T cell receptor (beta chain). As yet, its antigen is unknown. This record comes from a study of cytomegalovirus exposure and HLA in healthy donors. Study-wide findings and caveats: It was taken for granted in presence/absence analyses that sequencing depth across donors was roughly uniform. Several of the most significant clusters appeared linked to common viral pathogens, based on a later analysis.

13 Jbeta primers and 60 Vbeta primers were used for the PCR. TCRdb keeps only in-frame clones here, not all; method: immunoSEQ multiplex PCR. The sample includes about 130,000 clones, around four fifths of them seen just once. The CDR3 runs to 15 residues. CDR1 is MDHEN and CDR2 is SYDVKM in the germline V gene. Losses at the gene ends were 3 bases for V and 3 bases for J; bases not matched to a gene: 7. The chain couples TRBV28 to TRBJ1-1; TRBD1 aligns across 7 bases. This TCR was sampled from a man aged 18 to 35 in good health and CMV-seropositive. The sequencing sample was made of PBMCs. The CDR3 loop is CASSLYNTGDTEAFF. The CDR3 DNA follows: TGTGCCAGCAGTTTGTATAATACAGGGGACACTGAAGCTTTCTTT.